What follows is one T cell receptor (beta chain) and its context. Its antigen is currently unknown. The sample originates from a study of shared clonotypes between healthy human individuals. Across the whole study: CD4 naive and CD4 memory each took three plates per donor, while CD8 naive took two and CD8 memory one.

The CDR3 contains 16 residues. Trimming removed 1 base at V and 6 bases at J, with 20 bases between. Germline V gene data show CDR1 as SGDLS and CDR2 as YYNGEE. Overall study results and limits: Rarefaction showed that sequencing of sorted subsets was incomplete (despite large depth). Naive subsets usually exceeded memory subsets in estimated richness.

Naive CD8 cells, CD45RO-negative and positively selected for CCR7, excluded terminally differentiated effector memory CD45RA+ cells. Here immunoSEQ multiplex PCR was the method, and the copy in TCRdb shows in-frame clones only, minus some. Of 760,000 or so clones in the sample, approximately 97% are singletons; the top ten hold about 0.25%. This clonotype originated in a young man in good health. The genes are TRBV9 and TRBJ2-7, with D perhaps matching TRBD1 (7 bases). Sequencing input: naive CD8+ T cells sorted from blood. The CDR3 nucleotides are TGTGCCAGCAGCGTAAGCCCGCAGGGGGGCTCGGGCGAGCAGTACTTC. Encoded protein: CASSVSPQGGSGEQYF.